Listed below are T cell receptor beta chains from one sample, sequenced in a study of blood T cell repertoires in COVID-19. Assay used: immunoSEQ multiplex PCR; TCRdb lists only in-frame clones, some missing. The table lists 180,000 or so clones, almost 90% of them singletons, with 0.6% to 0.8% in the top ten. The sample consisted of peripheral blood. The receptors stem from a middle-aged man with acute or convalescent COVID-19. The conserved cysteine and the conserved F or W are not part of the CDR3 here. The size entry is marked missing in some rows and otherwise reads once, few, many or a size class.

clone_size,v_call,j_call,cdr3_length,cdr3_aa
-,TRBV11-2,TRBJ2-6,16,ASSYRQGRIIWANVLT
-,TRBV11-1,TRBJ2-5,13,ASSSRTSGGETQY
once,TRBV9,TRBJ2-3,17,ASSVDSSPSGTSTDTQY
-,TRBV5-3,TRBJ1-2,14,ARRLGRTDINYGYT
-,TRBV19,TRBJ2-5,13,ASGASGVSGETQY
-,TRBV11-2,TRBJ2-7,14,ASTPRREVILRGQY
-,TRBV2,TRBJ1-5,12,ASSDTTGNQPQH
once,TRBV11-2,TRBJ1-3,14,ASSLAGGGVGNTIY
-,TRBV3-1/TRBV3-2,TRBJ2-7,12,ASSPRGGSYEQY
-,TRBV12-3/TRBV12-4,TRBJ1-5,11,ASSPLSEQPQH
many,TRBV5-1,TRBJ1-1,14,ASSLNWGQANTEAF
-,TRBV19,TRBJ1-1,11,ASSLNRDTEAF
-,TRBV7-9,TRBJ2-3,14,ASSRLAGSMTDTQY
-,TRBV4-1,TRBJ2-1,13,ASSQGWSSYNEQF
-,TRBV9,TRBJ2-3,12,ASSIQGARDTQY
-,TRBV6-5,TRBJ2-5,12,ASSSQGAEETQY
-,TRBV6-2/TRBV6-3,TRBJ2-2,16,ASSLVLGTGRNTGELF
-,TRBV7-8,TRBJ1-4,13,ASSLGTGANEKLF
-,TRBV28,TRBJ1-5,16,ASSLYRDIVYSNQPQH
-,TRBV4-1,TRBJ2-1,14,ASSQSGTSDFDEQF
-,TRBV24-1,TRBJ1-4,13,ATSGFVGQHEKLF
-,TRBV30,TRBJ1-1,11,AWDRAQNTEAF
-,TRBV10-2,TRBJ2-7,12,ASSLERRESKQY
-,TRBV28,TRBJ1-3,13,ASIQGQVSGNTIY
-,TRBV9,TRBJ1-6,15,ASSVQGANSYNSPLH
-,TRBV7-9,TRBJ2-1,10,ASSLVSNEQF
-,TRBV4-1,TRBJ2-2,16,ASSQEPASGGDTGELF
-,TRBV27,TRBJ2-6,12,ASSRGSGANVLT
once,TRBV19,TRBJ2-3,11,ASSITGLAPQY
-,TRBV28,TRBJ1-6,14,ASSLEGGSYNSPLH
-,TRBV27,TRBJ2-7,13,ASSSPGQGLTEQY
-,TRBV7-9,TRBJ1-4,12,ASSFYQVNEKLF
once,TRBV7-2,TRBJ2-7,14,ASSLVGTDLSHEQY
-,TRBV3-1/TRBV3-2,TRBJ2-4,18,ASSQRTSGSSSVAKNIQY
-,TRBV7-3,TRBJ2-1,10,ASSYTGIEQF
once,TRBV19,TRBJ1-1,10,ASSIDLQGAA
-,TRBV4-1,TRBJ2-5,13,ASSQGTGRGETQY
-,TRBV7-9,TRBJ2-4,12,ASSSELAKNIQY
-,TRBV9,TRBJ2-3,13,ASSVSGGETDTQY
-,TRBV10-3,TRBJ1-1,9,ATTQASEAF
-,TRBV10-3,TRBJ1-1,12,AISETGSDTEAF
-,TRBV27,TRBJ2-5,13,ASSFGLAGTETQY
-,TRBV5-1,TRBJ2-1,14,ASSPGLGGAYNEQF
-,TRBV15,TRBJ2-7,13,ATSRDGGGTYEQY
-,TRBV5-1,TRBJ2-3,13,ASSPGQRDTDTQY
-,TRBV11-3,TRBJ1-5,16,ASSKGGRGNGSNQPQH
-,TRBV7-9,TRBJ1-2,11,ASSSQKDYGYT
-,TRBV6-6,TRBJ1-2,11,ASSYPGSYGYT
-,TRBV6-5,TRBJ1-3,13,ASSWTGSSGNTIY
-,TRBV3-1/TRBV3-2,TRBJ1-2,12,ASSQTDRGPGYT
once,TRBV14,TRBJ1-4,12,ASSQGAGTEKLF